A selection of T cell receptor beta chains follows, all from one sample in a study of low-dose radiotherapy and immunotherapy resistance in tumors. TCRdb independently ran MiXCR on the reads; one entry per CDR3 protein. The repertoire holds about 58,000 distinct CDR3 sequences, approximately 22% seen once, with 5.5% to 8.5% in the top ten. The sample here was PBMCs, taken after low-dose radiotherapy plus immunotherapy. The origin of the receptors is a male donor with prostate cancer. CDR3s include the opening cysteine and the closing phenylalanine or tryptophan. A D gene is named only where the DNA matches it firmly. Some rows mark clone size as missing; the rest say once, few, many or name a class of expanded clone.

cdr3_length,d_call,v_call,j_call,clone_size,cdr3_nt,cdr3_aa
12,.,TRBV6-1,TRBJ2-7,.,TGTGCCAGCAGGTCGGCCTTCTACGAGCAGTACTTC,CASRSAFYEQYF
17,TRBD2,TRBV6-6,TRBJ2-2,many,TGTGCCAGCAGTTACCCCCTACTAGCGGGACGCGTAGGGGAGCTGTTTTTT,CASSYPLLAGRVGELFF
14,.,TRBV29-1,TRBJ1-1,.,TGCAGCGTTGAAGAATGGGACCACTCGGCTGAAGCTTTCTTT,CSVEEWDHSAEAFF
12,.,TRBV20-1,TRBJ1-4,many,TGCAGTGCCTCTCCAACTAATGAAAAACTGTTTTTT,CSASPTNEKLFF
14,.,TRBV2,TRBJ2-5,many,TGTGCCAGCAGTGAGGGCAGGCGTCAAGAGACCCAGTACTTC,CASSEGRRQETQYF
15,TRBD1,TRBV5-1,TRBJ1-1,many,TGCGCCAGCTACGAAGGGACAGGGGGCTCTGTAGGAGCTTTCTTT,CASYEGTGGSVGAFF
15,.,TRBV7-3,TRBJ2-2,few,TGTGCCAGCAGCCACGAGGCCAGTCCCCCCGGGGAGCTGTTTTTT,CASSHEASPPGELFF
15,.,TRBV15,TRBJ2-1,many,TGTGCCACCAGCAGAACGGTAGGGGGGACTAATGAGCAGTTCTTC,CATSRTVGGTNEQFF
18,.,TRBV3-1,TRBJ2-6,many,TGTGCCAGCAGCCAGGGGGGGGCCCGAATCTCTGGGGCCAACGTCCTGACTTTC,CASSQGGARISGANVLTF
13,.,TRBV2,TRBJ1-1,.,TGTGCCAGCAGTGAATTAGGGGGCACTGAAGCTTTCTTT,CASSELGGTEAFF
16,TRBD1,TRBV7-3,TRBJ2-1,many,TGTGCCAGCAGCTTATCCTCAGGGACAGGAGGCAATGAGCAGTTCTTC,CASSLSSGTGGNEQFF
13,TRBD2,TRBV20-1,TRBJ2-7,medium-sized,TGCAGTGCACTAGCGGGTCGGGGCGACGAGCAGTACTTC,CSALAGRGDEQYF
16,TRBD2,TRBV3-1,TRBJ2-1,.,TGTGCCAGCAGCTCACCATTAGCGGGAGGTAGAAATGAGCAGTTCTTC,CASSSPLAGGRNEQFF